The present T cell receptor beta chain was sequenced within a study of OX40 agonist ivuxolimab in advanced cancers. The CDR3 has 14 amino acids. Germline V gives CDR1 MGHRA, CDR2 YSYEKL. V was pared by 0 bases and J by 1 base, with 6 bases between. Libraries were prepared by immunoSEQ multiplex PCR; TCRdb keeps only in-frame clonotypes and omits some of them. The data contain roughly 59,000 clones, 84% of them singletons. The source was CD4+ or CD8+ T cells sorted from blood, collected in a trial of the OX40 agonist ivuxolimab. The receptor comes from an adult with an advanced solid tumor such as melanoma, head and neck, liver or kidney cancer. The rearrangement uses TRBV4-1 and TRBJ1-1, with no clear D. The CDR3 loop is CASSQDFENTEAFF. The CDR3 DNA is TGCGCCAGCAGCCAAGATTTCGAGAACACTGAAGCTTTCTTT.